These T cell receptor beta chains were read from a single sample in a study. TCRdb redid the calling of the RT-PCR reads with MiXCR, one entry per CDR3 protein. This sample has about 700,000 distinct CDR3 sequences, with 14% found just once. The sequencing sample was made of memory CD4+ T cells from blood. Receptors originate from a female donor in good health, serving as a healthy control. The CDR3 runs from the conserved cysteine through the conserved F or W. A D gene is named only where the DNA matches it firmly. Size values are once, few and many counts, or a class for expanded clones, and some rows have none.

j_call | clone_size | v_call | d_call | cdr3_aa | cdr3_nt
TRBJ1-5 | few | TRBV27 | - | CASSATIEQPQHF | TGTGCCAGCAGTGCCACGATTGAACAGCCCCAGCATTTT
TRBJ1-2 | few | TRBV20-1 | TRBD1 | CSAPRTGNYGYTF | TGCAGTGCCCCCCGGACAGGAAACTATGGCTACACCTTC
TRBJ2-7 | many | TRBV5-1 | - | CASSLLSEEGEQYF | TGCGCCAGCAGCTTGTTGTCAGAAGAAGGCGAGCAGTACTTC
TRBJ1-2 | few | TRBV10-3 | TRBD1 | CAISRGESYTF | TGTGCCATCAGCAGGGGGGAGAGCTACACCTTC
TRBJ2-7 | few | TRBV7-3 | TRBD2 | CASSQTGREKEQYF | TGTGCCAGCAGCCAAACCGGGAGGGAAAAGGAGCAGTACTTC
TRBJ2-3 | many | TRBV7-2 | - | CASSPAWGRVDTQYF | TGTGCCAGCAGCCCGGCCTGGGGGCGGGTAGATACGCAGTATTTT
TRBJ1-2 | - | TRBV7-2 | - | CASSLATGNGYTF | TGTGCCAGCAGCTTAGCCACAGGGAATGGCTACACCTTC
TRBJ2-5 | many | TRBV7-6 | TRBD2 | CASSQGTSDLETQYF | TGTGCCAGCAGCCAAGGGACTAGCGATTTGGAGACCCAGTACTTC
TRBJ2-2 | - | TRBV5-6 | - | CASSLVAFTGELFF | TGTGCCAGCAGCTTGGTGGCGTTCACCGGGGAGCTGTTTTTT
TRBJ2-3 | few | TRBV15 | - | CATSSRDPSTDTQYF | TGTGCCACCAGCAGCCGGGATCCTAGCACAGATACGCAGTATTTT
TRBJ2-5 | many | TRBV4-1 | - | CASSQERTAVGTQYF | TGCGCCAGCAGCCAAGAAAGGACGGCGGTGGGGACCCAGTACTTC
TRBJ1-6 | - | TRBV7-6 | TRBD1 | CASSLETGSNSPLHF | TGTGCCAGCAGCCTCGAGACAGGGAGTAATTCACCCCTCCACTTT
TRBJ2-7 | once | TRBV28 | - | CASSFRQLYEQYF | TGTGCCAGCAGTTTTCGACAGCTTTATGAGCAGTACTTC
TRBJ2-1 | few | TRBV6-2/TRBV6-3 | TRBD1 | CASSKGQGRSNEQFF | TGTGCCAGCAGTAAAGGACAGGGGAGAAGCAATGAGCAGTTCTTC
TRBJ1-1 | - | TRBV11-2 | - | CASKLHTEAFF | TGTGCCAGCAAGCTCCACACTGAAGCTTTCTTT
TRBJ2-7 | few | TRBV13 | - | CASSLGLGRSNEQYF | TGTGCCAGCAGCCTAGGCCTCGGGCGGTCCAACGAGCAGTACTTC
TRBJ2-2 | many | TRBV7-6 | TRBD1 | CASSLAPGQGGTGELFF | TGTGCCAGCAGCTTAGCCCCCGGACAGGGTGGCACCGGGGAGCTGTTTTTT
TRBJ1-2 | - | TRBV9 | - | CASSFGRGNYGYTF | TGTGCGAGCAGCTTCGGTCGGGGTAACTATGGCTACACCTTC
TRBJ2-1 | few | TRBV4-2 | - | CASSQEPLLPYNEQFF | TGTGCCAGCAGCCAAGAACCCCTCTTACCATACAATGAGCAGTTCTTC
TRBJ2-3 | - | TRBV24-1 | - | CATSDQVGYTDTQYF | TGTGCCACCAGTGACCAAGTTGGGTACACAGATACGCAGTATTTT
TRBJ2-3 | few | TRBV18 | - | CASSPPWEDTQYF | TGTGCCAGCTCACCTCCTTGGGAGGATACGCAGTATTTT